These T cell receptor beta chains were read from a single sample in a study of shared T cell receptors in the human thymus. Sequencing was performed with immunoSEQ multiplex PCR; in TCRdb, only in-frame clones are kept and a portion is missing. This table has some 640,000 clones, around 87% appearing once. The sample also formed part of further work on human thymus T cells.

The sample taken for sequencing was thymocytes. These receptor sequences come from a boy under two years old with a congenital heart defect. Each CDR3 is given with its conserved first and last residue. A D gene is named only where the DNA matches it firmly. Only some rows state a clone size, as once, few, many or a class for expanded clones.

d_gene	len	j_gene	abundance	v_gene	CDR3nt	CDR3aa
TRBD2	17	TRBJ2-2	NA	TRBV9	TGTGCCAGCAGCATACTGGGCGCGGGAGACGTCACCGGGGAGCTGTTTTTT	CASSILGAGDVTGELFF
TRBD1	19	TRBJ1-5	NA	TRBV6-7	TGTGCCAGCAGACAAAGTCTTTCAGGGGGGAACTATAGCAATCAGCCCCAGCATTTT	CASRQSLSGGNYSNQPQHF
NA	14	TRBJ1-1	NA	TRBV28	TGTGCCAGCACTGGGGCGTGGAGGGACACTGAAGCTTTCTTT	CASTGAWRDTEAFF
NA	13	TRBJ2-7	NA	TRBV15	TGTGCCACCGGTCGACAGGCTCCCTACGAGCAGTACTTC	CATGRQAPYEQYF
TRBD2	16	TRBJ2-5	NA	TRBV4-1	TGCGCCAGCAGCCAGGCAACCGGGACTAGAAAAGAGACCCAGTACTTC	CASSQATGTRKETQYF
TRBD2	15	TRBJ2-3	NA	TRBV5-1	TGCGCCAGCAGCCTCAGCGGGAGGAGCACAGATACGCAGTATTTT	CASSLSGRSTDTQYF
TRBD1	18	TRBJ2-7	NA	TRBV4-3	TGCGCCAGCAGCCAAGATCTTGGATTTGAGGGGACAGCCTACGAGCAGTACTTC	CASSQDLGFEGTAYEQYF
TRBD1	18	TRBJ2-6	NA	TRBV28	TGTGCCAGCCGAGGGGACAGGGCCGTATACTGTGGGGCCAACGTCCTGACTTTC	CASRGDRAVYCGANVLTF
TRBD1	18	TRBJ2-7	NA	TRBV12-5	TGTGCTAGTGGTTTGGGTCCCGGGACAGTCTCGGGGCCCTACGAGCAGTACTTC	CASGLGPGTVSGPYEQYF
NA	15	TRBJ1-5	NA	TRBV28	TGTGCCAGCAGCCAGGGGACACTACACAATCAGCCCCAGCATTTT	CASSQGTLHNQPQHF
TRBD2	16	TRBJ2-1	NA	TRBV5-1	TGCGCCAGCACTACTAGCGGGGGGTCCTACTACAATGAGCAGTTCTTC	CASTTSGGSYYNEQFF
TRBD1	14	TRBJ1-2	NA	TRBV5-1	TGCGCCAGTCACGGACAGGGCCAAAACTATGGCTACACCTTC	CASHGQGQNYGYTF
NA	15	TRBJ1-2	NA	TRBV4-2	TGTGCCAGCAGCCAGAACAGGGTCGGGAGGTATGGCTACACCTTC	CASSQNRVGRYGYTF
NA	14	TRBJ1-2	NA	TRBV10-3	TGTGCCATCAGTGAGAGTAGGGGCTCCTATGGCTACACCTTC	CAISESRGSYGYTF
TRBD2	16	TRBJ2-3	NA	TRBV28	TGTGCCAGCAGTTTCGGGGGGAATAACCACACAGATACGCAGTATTTT	CASSFGGNNHTDTQYF
TRBD2	16	TRBJ2-1	NA	TRBV2	TGTGCCAGCAGGGGACACCTAGCGGGGGGGCCAAATGAGCAGTTCTTC	CASRGHLAGGPNEQFF
TRBD1	15	TRBJ1-5	NA	TRBV28	TGTGCCAGCAGTTCCCGGGACAGGGGGTGTCAGCCCCAGCATTTT	CASSSRDRGCQPQHF
TRBD1	16	TRBJ2-1	few	TRBV5-1	TGCGCCAGCAGCGAGGGACAGGGCCGTGGTAACAATGAGCAGTTCTTC	CASSEGQGRGNNEQFF
NA	14	TRBJ2-7	NA	TRBV6-5	TGTGCCAGCAGTGGAGGGGAACCCCTAGACGAGCAGTACTTC	CASSGGEPLDEQYF
TRBD1	17	TRBJ2-7	NA	TRBV5-6	TGTGCCAGCAGCCCGATGACAGGGGGCACCGTCTCCTACGAGCAGTACTTC	CASSPMTGGTVSYEQYF
TRBD2	18	TRBJ2-3	NA	TRBV4-3	TGCGCCAGCAGCCCTAAGGGGTTAGCGGGGGTGAGCACAGATACGCAGTATTTT	CASSPKGLAGVSTDTQYF
NA	14	TRBJ2-3	NA	TRBV9	TGTGCCAGCAGCGAGCGGACTAGCACAGATACGCAGTATTTT	CASSERTSTDTQYF
NA	14	TRBJ1-1	once	TRBV14	TGTGCCAGCAGGCAGGGAGGTGTGAACACTGAAGCTTTCTTT	CASRQGGVNTEAFF
NA	15	TRBJ2-3	NA	TRBV4-2	TGTGCCAGCAGCCAAGATGGCGGGCTCACAGATACGCAGTATTTT	CASSQDGGLTDTQYF
NA	16	TRBJ2-7	NA	TRBV5-6	TGTGCCAGCAGCTTTGGGCGGGGTTCCATCAGCTACGAGCAGTACTTC	CASSFGRGSISYEQYF
TRBD2	13	TRBJ2-3	NA	TRBV10-2	TGCGCCACTAGCGGGAGGTCCACAGATACGCAGTATTTT	CATSGRSTDTQYF
NA	13	TRBJ2-3	once	TRBV6-5	TGTGCCAGCAGTTACCTAGACACAGATACGCAGTATTTT	CASSYLDTDTQYF
NA	15	TRBJ2-7	NA	TRBV5-1	TGCGCCAGCAGCTTGGGGGGGCAGGAGACCTACGAGCAGTACTTC	CASSLGGQETYEQYF
TRBD1	16	TRBJ1-2	NA	TRBV27	TGTGCCAGCAGTTTAGACCCCAGGGGGCAAGTCTATGGCTACACCTTC	CASSLDPRGQVYGYTF